These 22 T cell receptor beta chains were sequenced from one sample in a study of PD-1 blockade in classical Hodgkin lymphoma (dated by TCRdb to 2020 to 2022). Libraries came from the immunoSEQ multiplex PCR assay. The table was pulled from immuneACCESS by TCRdb, which kept in-frame rearrangements only. Such tables lose some clones; where checked, under half of the loss comes from unresolved V genes, and the rest has no known cause. Within this sample are approximately 41,000 clones, with 78% of them counted one time only. The top ten constitute around an eighth of the sample. Reading the label with the study, this specimen's time point is: cycle 1 day 1 (C1D1), immediately before nivolumab initiation. Relapse after autologous stem cell transplantation had occurred in all trial patients, and cohorts A, B and C were distinguished by prior brentuximab vedotin exposure. The sequencing used peripheral blood mononuclear cells (PBMCs), collected at baseline. The origin of the receptors is a human donor with classical Hodgkin lymphoma.

A single count supports this clone. The chain couples TRBV7-6 to TRBJ2-1; the match to TRBD1 covers 10 bases. Trimming took 5 bases from V and 9 from J; bases not matched to a gene: 10. The CDR3 consists of 15 residues. Germline CDR1 and CDR2: SGHVS and FNYEAQ. The CDR3 region is CASSNPGTGDGEQFF. CDR3 nucleotides: TGTGCCAGCAGCAACCCCGGGACAGGGGATGGTGAGCAGTTCTTC.

This clone came up once. V is TRBV5-1 and J is TRBJ2-5; a weak D match, TRBD1 (5 bases). The CDR3 contains 15 residues. Germline CDR1 SGHRS, CDR2 YFSETQ. With 0 bases removed from V and 2 bases from J, the gap between germline ends came to 11 bases. The CDR3 is CASSLGAGNQETQYF. The CDR3 region has the DNA TGCGCCAGCAGCTTGGGGGCAGGGAATCAAGAGACCCAGTACTTC.

CDR3 bases: TGTGCCAGCAGCTATAGCGGGGGGAATCAAGAGACCCAGTACTTC. Amino acid sequence: CASSYSGGNQETQYF. V gene TRBV2 combines with J gene TRBJ2-5, with 10 bases matching TRBD2. This CDR3 is 15 amino acids long. V trimming: 6 bases; J trimming: 2 bases; junction bases outside the gene matches: 6. Germline CDR1 reads SNHLY; CDR2 reads FYNNEI.

The V and J genes are TRBV5-1 and TRBJ2-5; either TRBD1 or TRBD2 may supply D (5 bases each). The CDR3 loop spans 13 amino acids. Per germline, CDR1 SGHRS and CDR2 YFSETQ. Trimming stripped 4 bases from V and 3 bases from J, with 10 bases between. The CDR3 is CASSRDAEETQYF. The CDR3, as DNA: TGCGCCAGCAGCCGGGACGCAGAAGAGACCCAGTACTTC. The full variable domain, rest sourced from reference TRBV5-1 and TRBJ2-5, is KAGVTQTPRYLIKTRGQQVTLSCSPISGHRSVSWYQQTPGQGLQFLFEYFSETQRNKGNFPGRFSGRQFSNSRSEMNVSTLELGDSALYLCASSRDAEETQYFGPGTRLLVL.

In regard to this clone: Germline is not matched at one junction end, which may reflect a read error. The rearrangement uses TRBV5-4 and TRBJ1-6; maybe TRBD1 (5 bases). The CDR3 runs to 14 residues. Germline CDR1 is SGHNT and CDR2 is YYREEE (reference sequence). The CDR3 here is CASSQEGRDSPLHF. The CDR3 DNA sequence: TGCGCCAGCAGCCAAGAGGGGAGGGATTCACCCCTCCACTTT.

This chain links TRBV19 with TRBJ1-2; 7 nucleotides agree with TRBD1. The CDR3 loop spans 14 amino acids. Germline lookup yields CDR1 LNHDA and CDR2 SQIVND (reference sequence). J gave up 10 bases and V 3 bases, and 11 bases lay outside the gene matches. Here the CDR3 DNA reads TGTGCCAGTAGTATTAGTTTGGACAGGCCTTACTACACCTTC. This sequence encodes CASSISLDRPYYTF.

This clone was counted once. This chain connects TRBV14 to TRBJ1-2; possibly TRBD1 for D (5 bases). The V and J ends lost 1 base and 4 bases respectively, with 13 bases between them. Germline V gives CDR1 SGHDN, CDR2 FVKESK. CDR3 length: 15 residues. CDR3 nucleotide sequence: TGTGCCAGCAGCCAAGGCAGGGCAGGGACCTATGGCTACACCTTC. Amino acids: CASSQGRAGTYGYTF.

This chain connects TRBV20-1 to TRBJ2-5; D is unclear. V shed 3 bases and J shed 5 bases, with 7 bases lying between them. CDR1 DFQATT and CDR2 SNEGSKA come from the germline V gene (reference sequence). The CDR3 extends over 11 amino acids. The CDR3 loop is CSASMRETQYF. In DNA, the CDR3 is TGCAGTGCTAGTATGCGGGAGACCCAGTACTTC.

This sequence joins TRBV12-5 and TRBJ1-1; 8 nucleotides agree with TRBD1. CDR1 and CDR2 (germline): LGHNT, FRNRAP. Trimming cost V 4 bases and J 7 bases; bases outside gene matches: 14. This CDR3 spans 16 amino acids. The CDR3 nucleotides read TGTGCTAGTGGTTGGACCGGACAGGGAAGCGGGGGTGAAGCTTTCTTT. Amino acid sequence: CASGWTGQGSGGEAFF.

CDR3 residues: CASSWLAPAGSEQYF. The CDR3 nucleotides read TGTGCCAGCAGTTGGCTAGCGCCTGCCGGGAGCGAGCAGTACTTC. The V call is TRBV6-5, the J call TRBJ2-7, with a possible D match to TRBD2 (6 bases). V lost 4 bases and J 6 bases, leaving 19 bases between the germline ends. CDR1 is MNHEY, CDR2 SVGAGI, per germline. The CDR3 runs 15 residues.

The genes are TRBV20-1 and TRBJ2-5; possible D gene TRBD2, 6 bases. Germline V lookup: CDR1 DFQATT, CDR2 SNEGSKA (reference sequence). This CDR3 region has 11 residues. Trimming removed 3 bases at V and 4 bases at J, with 6 bases between. As DNA, the CDR3 is TGCAGTGCTAGGGGGGGAGAGACCCAGTACTTC. Amino acids: CSARGGETQYF.

The chain joins TRBV19 to TRBJ2-3; D call uncertain. The CDR3 consists of 12 residues. Germline V CDR1 and CDR2: LNHDA, SQIVND (reference sequence). Deletions cut 2 bases from V and 2 bases from J, with 2 bases between. Here the CDR3 DNA reads TGTGCCAGTAGTATAAACACAGATACGCAGTATTTT. Translating it yields CASSINTDTQYF.

The chain employs TRBV19 and TRBJ1-4; TRBD1 agrees at 7 bases. The CDR3 spans 14 residues. Per the germline V gene, CDR1 is LNHDA and CDR2 is SQIVND (reference sequence). With V trimmed by 5 bases and J by 5 bases, 5 bases remained unmatched. As DNA, the CDR3 is TGTGCCAGTAGTCCGGGACAGAGAAATGAAAAACTGTTTTTT. It is translated as CASSPGQRNEKLFF.

V usage is TRBV18 and J usage is TRBJ2-4; 9 bases map to TRBD2. The CDR3 is 19 residues long. Germline V CDR1 and CDR2: KGHSH, LQKENI. Germline trimming cut 0 bases from V and 7 bases from J; bases unmatched to any gene: 16. The CDR3 sequence: CASSPPGGSSGGTRNIQYF. CDR3 bases: TGTGCCAGCTCACCACCGGGGGGTTCGAGCGGGGGGACCAGGAACATTCAGTACTTC. Combining the CDR3 with reference TRBV18 and TRBJ2-4 gives the whole variable domain NAGVMQNPRHLVRRRGQEARLRCSPMKGHSHVYWYRQLPEEGLKFMVYLQKENIIDESGMPKERFSAEFPKEGPSILRIQQVVRGDSAAYFCASSPPGGSSGGTRNIQYFGAGTRLSVL.

J is TRBJ2-5 and V is TRBV12-5; D gene unclear. Per the germline V gene, CDR1 is LGHNT and CDR2 is FRNRAP. The CDR3 is 14 residues long. V was cut by 5 bases and J by 2 bases, with 12 bases left in between. The chain's CDR3 is CASGPQDGQETQYF. CDR3 nucleotide sequence: TGTGCTAGTGGTCCTCAGGACGGACAAGAGACCCAGTACTTC.

This clone showed up just a few times. V usage is TRBV5-4 and J usage is TRBJ2-6, with D perhaps assigned TRBD1 or TRBD2 (6 bases each). The CDR3 sequence is 17 residues long. Germline V gene lookup returns CDR1 SGHNT and CDR2 YYREEE (reference sequence). Trimming took 1 base from V and 0 from J, leaving 11 bases between them. The CDR3 loop is CASSLRRGSSGANVLTF. The CDR3 nucleotides are TGTGCCAGCAGCTTGCGGAGGGGGAGCTCTGGGGCCAACGTCCTGACTTTC. The full variable domain, with the rest looked up from reference TRBV5-4 and TRBJ2-6, is ETGVTQSPTHLIKTRGQQVTLRCSSQSGHNTVSWYQQALGQGPQFIFQYYREEENGRGNFPPRFSGLQFPNYSSELNVNALELDDSALYLCASSLRRGSSGANVLTFGAGSRLTVL.

CDR3 coding DNA: TGTGCCAGCAGTGTCCTCGGGTCGGGGTACGAGCAGTACTTC. Translated: CASSVLGSGYEQYF. The chain joins TRBV25-1 to TRBJ2-7; D might be TRBD2 (5 bases). The CDR3 has 14 residues. The germline V gene has CDR1 MGHDK and CDR2 SYGVNS. V lost 4 bases and J lost 4, with 14 bases in between.

The rearrangement joins TRBV9 to TRBJ2-2, with D tentatively TRBD1 (6 bases). V was shortened by 7 bases and J by 5 bases, with 12 bases between the two germline ends. The CDR3 spans 13 residues. CDR1 and CDR2 from the germline V gene are SGDLS and YYNGEE. In DNA form, the CDR3 reads TGTGCCAGCCTTAGGGGGAATACCGGGGAGCTGTTTTTT. Translating it yields CASLRGNTGELFF.

The chain joins TRBV30 to TRBJ2-7, with TRBD1 matching 8 bases. Germline CDR1 reads GTSNPN; CDR2 reads SVGIG (reference sequence). This CDR3 is built from 15 residues. With V trimmed by 0 bases and J by 6 bases, 10 bases remained unmatched. This chain's CDR3 is CAWSVYGGRGREQYF. The CDR3 bases are TGTGCCTGGAGTGTATACGGTGGCAGGGGGCGCGAGCAGTACTTC.

V usage is TRBV7-2 and J usage is TRBJ2-3, with D perhaps assigned TRBD1 or TRBD2 (6 bases each). V was clipped by 5 bases and J by 1 base, with 16 bases between them. The CDR3 extends over 16 amino acids. CDR1 and CDR2 (germline): SGHTA, FQGNSA. CDR3 amino acids: CASSAGPPGGTDTQYF. Written as DNA, the CDR3 is TGTGCCAGCAGCGCGGGACCCCCAGGGGGCACAGATACGCAGTATTTT.

The chain couples TRBV6-5 to TRBJ1-1, with D uncertain. CDR1 and CDR2 from the germline V gene are MNHEY and SVGAGI. This CDR3 has 15 amino acids. Trimming removed 2 bases from V and 3 bases from J, with 13 bases in between. This chain's CDR3 is CASSYKDGLYTEAFF. The CDR3 DNA reads as TGTGCCAGCAGTTACAAGGACGGCCTCTACACTGAAGCTTTCTTT.

A single count supports this clone. In nucleotides, the CDR3 is TGTGCCAGCGGCCCAACCCGGGTTAGCAATCAGCCCCAGCATTTT. Amino acid sequence: CASGPTRVSNQPQHF. This sequence joins TRBV6-6 and TRBJ1-5, with D unresolved. The CDR3 consists of 15 residues. V lost 8 bases and J 0 bases, leaving 14 bases between the germline ends. In germline, CDR1 is MNHNY, CDR2 SVGAGI (reference sequence).